The sequence of this T cell receptor beta chain was determined in a study of shared clonotypes between healthy human individuals. The CDR3 is 18 amino acids. Worth noting for this clone: Antigen specificity is unknown.

Libraries were prepared by immunoSEQ multiplex PCR; TCRdb keeps only in-frame clonotypes and omits some of them. The table has under 2.5 million clones, under 95% seen once. Whole-study findings and limits: The study found approximately 5% of naive CD4 clonotypes shared across a few donors. Naive subsets usually exceeded memory subsets in estimated richness. Unshared clonotypes carried lower generation probabilities than those common to all four donors.

J is TRBJ2-7 and V is TRBV21-1; the D call in the table, TRBD1, was not verified against the DNA. TRBV21-1 is shown as a pseudogene. What was sequenced was naive CD4+ T cells from PBMCs. The subset here: CD45RA+ positively selected. This receptor was taken from a man aged 18-30 years in good health. Some clones in this sample may be carry-over from other donors' samples. For the CDR3, the DNA is TGTGCCAGCAGCAAAAGGGTCCCACCGGACAGGGCTCCCTACGAGCAGTACTTC. Amino acid sequence: CASSKRVPPDRAPYEQYF.